The entry below gives a single T cell receptor beta chain sequence along with its context. Its matching antigen is unknown. V was trimmed by 3 bases and J by 5 bases, leaving 19 bases between them. The CDR3 loop spans 15 amino acids. Germline CDR1 DFQATT, CDR2 SNEGSKA (reference sequence). With iRepertoire HTBI primers and Arm-PCR of CDR3 regions, TCR beta libraries were built. MiXCR was run by TCRdb on the multiplex PCR reads, yielding one entry per CDR3 protein. Of some 440,000 distinct CDR3 sequences in the sample, less than 25% are singletons; the top ten hold 7% to 9.5%. The entry originates in a study of regulatory T cells in long-lasting Graves disease. Time point indicated: persistent/refractory GD, antithyroid drugs over 5 years with positive TRAb. Scientists built the TCR library using RNA that was extracted from PBMCs. Points from the study as a whole: When disease was persistent, TRBV28, TRBJ1-2 and TRBJ2-5 were the favored segments. Only peripheral blood was studied, not thyroid tissue.

The receptor comes from a female donor with Graves disease. The sequencing here drew on peripheral blood mononuclear cells (PBMCs), taken when the disease was refractory, from a patient treated with antithyroid drugs. This sequence joins TRBV20-1 and TRBJ1-1; a possible D gene is TRBD1 (5 bases). The CDR3 protein is CSASGSLWGRTEAFF. The CDR3 DNA reads as TGCAGTGCTAGTGGCTCTTTGTGGGGGAGAACTGAAGCTTTCTTT.